These T cell receptor beta chains were read from a single sample in a study of cytomegalovirus exposure and HLA in healthy donors. Clones were sequenced by immunoSEQ multiplex PCR, and TCRdb holds only the in-frame ones, with some missing. Seen here are under 150,000 clones, 75% to 85% observed once, and the top ten hold roughly 1.3%. The sequenced material came from PBMCs. The receptors come from a woman between 35 and 50 years old in good health and CMV-seronegative. CDR3s include the opening cysteine and the closing phenylalanine or tryptophan. A D gene is named only where the DNA matches it firmly. Clone size appears in some rows only: once, few, many, or a class for an expanded clone.

.	TRBV11-3	.	TRBJ1-1	CASSLDPSGDTEAFF	TGTGCCAGCAGCTTAGATCCCTCCGGGGACACTGAAGCTTTCTTT
.	TRBV6-5	.	TRBJ1-1	CASSGGLGSEAFF	TGTGCCAGCAGCGGGGGACTCGGCAGTGAAGCTTTCTTT
.	TRBV6-6	.	TRBJ2-5	CASSPRGPGETQYF	TGTGCCAGCAGCCCTAGGGGTCCTGGGGAGACCCAGTACTTC
TRBD1	TRBV29-1	.	TRBJ1-2	CSVRGTGGYIGYTF	TGCAGCGTCCGAGGGACAGGGGGTTATATTGGCTACACCTTC
.	TRBV5-1	.	TRBJ2-6	CASSLSTSTSSGANVLTF	TGCGCCAGCAGCTTGTCGACTTCTACCAGCTCTGGGGCCAACGTCCTGACTTTC
TRBD1	TRBV4-3	few	TRBJ2-3	CASSRGQGVTDTQYF	TGCGCCAGCAGCCGAGGACAGGGTGTCACAGATACGCAGTATTTT
TRBD1	TRBV5-4	.	TRBJ1-2	CASSLDRDRVCGYTF	TGTGCCAGCAGCTTGGATCGGGACAGAGTTTGTGGCTACACCTTC
TRBD1	TRBV4-2	few	TRBJ1-1	CASSQAGTGHTGTEAFF	TGTGCCAGCAGCCAAGCCGGGACAGGGCATACGGGAACTGAAGCTTTCTTT
.	TRBV27	once	TRBJ1-2	CASSSGSPNYGYTF	TGTGCCAGCAGTTCAGGGTCCCCGAACTATGGCTACACCTTC
.	TRBV30	.	TRBJ2-7	CAWSVSYEQYF	TGTGCCTGGAGTGTTTCATACGAGCAGTACTTC
.	TRBV6-5	.	TRBJ1-2	CASSWDTNYGYTF	TGTGCCAGCAGTTGGGACACTAACTATGGCTACACCTTC
.	TRBV7-2	.	TRBJ1-5	CASSFASRQSNQPQHF	TGTGCCAGCAGCTTTGCCTCCAGACAGAGCAATCAGCCCCAGCATTTT
.	TRBV4-1	.	TRBJ1-3	CASSQESQGGAGGNTIYF	TGCGCCAGCAGCCAAGAAAGTCAGGGCGGGGCCGGTGGAAACACCATATATTTT
.	TRBV7-8	.	TRBJ1-2	CASSAGRAEFYGYTF	TGTGCCAGCAGCGCGGGGAGGGCGGAGTTTTATGGCTACACCTTC
.	TRBV7-8	.	TRBJ1-2	CASSSGIVGYTF	TGTGCCAGCAGCTCGGGGATCGTGGGCTACACCTTC
TRBD1	TRBV6-6	few	TRBJ1-5	CASRLTGDSNQPQHF	TGTGCCAGCAGGCTGACAGGGGATAGCAATCAGCCCCAGCATTTT
TRBD1	TRBV19	few	TRBJ1-5	CASSILTGGSNQPQHF	TGTGCCAGTAGTATACTAACAGGGGGGTCGAATCAGCCCCAGCATTTT
.	TRBV13	.	TRBJ1-5	CASSSRRNQPQHF	TGTGCCAGCAGTTCGAGGCGGAATCAGCCCCAGCATTTT
TRBD1	TRBV2	few	TRBJ1-1	CASSGGQLNTEAFF	TGTGCCAGCAGTGGGGGACAGTTGAACACTGAAGCTTTCTTT
TRBD2	TRBV28	.	TRBJ2-1	CASSPTSGEYNEQFF	TGTGCCAGCAGTCCGACTAGCGGAGAGTACAATGAGCAGTTCTTC
.	TRBV20-1	.	TRBJ2-1	CSAPYNEQFF	TGCAGTGCCCCTTACAATGAGCAGTTCTTC
TRBD1	TRBV19	once	TRBJ2-6	CASSRTGGSGANVLTF	TGTGCCAGTAGTAGAACAGGGGGGTCTGGGGCCAACGTCCTGACTTTC
.	TRBV11-2	.	TRBJ2-7	CASSLEVRRSQYF	TGTGCCAGCAGCTTAGAAGTACGTCGGTCGCAGTACTTC
TRBD1	TRBV6-5	.	TRBJ1-2	CASRPGQGACGYTF	TGTGCCAGCAGACCGGGACAGGGGGCGTGTGGCTACACCTTC
.	TRBV6-5	.	TRBJ2-3	CASSYSSGRGDTQYF	TGTGCCAGCAGTTACAGTTCCGGGCGGGGAGATACGCAGTATTTT
TRBD1	TRBV7-9	.	TRBJ2-2	CSSSWGQGSPTGELFF	TGTTCCAGCAGCTGGGGACAGGGGAGTCCCACCGGGGAGCTGTTTTTT
TRBD1	TRBV5-6	once	TRBJ1-6	CASSIPGQGYNSPLHF	TGTGCCAGCAGCATCCCTGGACAGGGCTATAATTCACCCCTCCACTTT
.	TRBV28	.	TRBJ1-2	CASSLSGTYPVNYGYTF	TGTGCCAGCAGTTTGTCCGGGACATATCCAGTGAACTATGGCTACACCTTC
TRBD1	TRBV7-9	.	TRBJ1-2	CASSRRQGGDYGYTF	TGTGCCAGCAGCCGCCGACAGGGGGGGGACTATGGCTACACCTTC
TRBD1	TRBV4-3	.	TRBJ2-2	CASSQDPWQGDTGELFF	TGCGCCAGCAGCCAAGACCCGTGGCAGGGGGACACCGGGGAGCTGTTTTTT
.	TRBV6-1	few	TRBJ1-1	CASSEFRESEAFF	TGTGCCAGCAGTGAATTTCGGGAATCGGAAGCTTTCTTT
.	TRBV7-8	once	TRBJ2-3	CASSWEGGDTQYF	TGTGCCAGCAGCTGGGAAGGAGGAGATACGCAGTATTTT
.	TRBV28	.	TRBJ1-6	CASTNVRDTNNSPLHF	TGTGCCAGCACCAACGTCCGGGACACAAATAATTCACCCCTCCACTTT
.	TRBV7-8	.	TRBJ1-5	CASSLFAWTSGSNQPQHF	TGTGCCAGCAGCTTATTCGCTTGGACATCAGGGAGCAATCAGCCCCAGCATTTT
.	TRBV7-9	.	TRBJ2-2	CASSLDRFANTGELFF	TGTGCCAGCAGCTTAGATCGGTTCGCGAACACCGGGGAGCTGTTTTTT
.	TRBV27	.	TRBJ1-1	CASSTGNTEAFF	TGTGCCAGCTCGACAGGCAACACTGAAGCTTTCTTT
.	TRBV10-3	.	TRBJ2-5	CAIKKIDRPKSRETQYF	TGTGCCATCAAAAAAATCGACAGGCCCAAAAGTAGGGAGACCCAGTACTTC
TRBD1	TRBV7-2	few	TRBJ1-2	CASSFRDRPNYGYTF	TGTGCCAGCAGCTTTCGGGACAGGCCTAACTATGGCTACACCTTC
.	TRBV6-5	.	TRBJ2-7	CASSSPSPGLYEQYF	TGTGCCAGCAGTTCCCCTTCCCCGGGTCTCTACGAGCAGTACTTC